This TCR beta chain came from a study of cytomegalovirus exposure and HLA in healthy donors. Across the whole study: A later analysis reported the same platform for the roughly 120 validation repertoires and the 666 first-cohort repertoires. Overall study findings and caveats: Among TCR sequences, most were rare, though some public TCRs appeared in many donors.

In regard to this clone: The antigen is undetermined.

Assay: immunoSEQ multiplex PCR; the TCRdb copy retains only in-frame clones and omits some. The sample includes 75,000 to 85,000 clones, approximately 91% of them seen just once. CDR3 length: 14 amino acids. In germline, CDR1 is MDHEN, CDR2 SYDVKM. Trimming took 4 bases from V and 10 from J; bases not matched to a gene: 6. This sequence originates from a man aged 25 to 40 in good health and CMV-seronegative. The chain couples TRBV28 to TRBJ1-6; 8 bases are a match to TRBD1. The sample consisted of PBMCs. The CDR3 sequence is CASSWTGLRSPLHF. The CDR3 region has the DNA TGTGCCAGCAGTTGGACAGGGTTACGATCACCCCTCCACTTT.